What follows describes a single T cell receptor (beta chain). Its antigen is still unknown. Primers included in the PCR were 60 Vbeta and 13 Jbeta primers. The data were produced by immunoSEQ multiplex PCR, yet TCRdb's version contains in-frame clones alone and is incomplete. Among nearly 200,000 clones listed, 70% to 80% were seen once. These data are taken from a study of cytomegalovirus exposure and HLA in healthy donors. Study-level results: The authors confirmed in vitro that a few CMV-associated chains were specific for CMV antigens. The Asian-associated ancestry cluster reportedly had fewer N-insertions than the 666-donor mean in a later analysis. Per a later analysis, HLA-associated TCR beta chains showed more clonal expansion than other, equally common TCR beta chains.

The sample consisted of PBMCs. The clonotype originates from a male donor in good health and CMV-seropositive.

The CDR3 protein is CASSTPGIQVHTDTQYF. In DNA form, the CDR3 reads TGCGCCAGCAGCACCCCGGGTATACAGGTTCACACAGATACGCAGTATTTT. V usage is TRBV5-1 and J usage is TRBJ2-3; D possibly corresponds to TRBD1 (5 bases). The V gene's germline CDR1 is SGHRS and CDR2 YFSETQ. The CDR3 is 17 amino acids. The V end was cut by 4 bases, the J end by 2 bases, with 20 bases between.